What follows are 19 T cell receptor beta chains derived from one specimen sequenced in a study of identifying expanded T cells in peripheral blood. Using immunoSEQ multiplex PCR, the repertoire was profiled, and TCRdb retains in-frame clones only, with some absent. This table holds over 100,000 clones, about 87% found once. Sequencing input: blood. These receptors all come from a person aged 18 to 75 in good health.

This rearrangement joins TRBV2 to TRBJ2-1; the match to TRBD2 covers 12 bases. Germline-derived CDR1 and CDR2 are SNHLY and FYNNEI. The CDR3 is 15 amino acids. With V trimmed by 2 bases and J by 4 bases, 0 bases remained unmatched. CDR3 bases: TGTGCCAGCAGTGAACTAGCGGGGGGGTACAATGAGCAGTTCTTC. Protein product: CASSELAGGYNEQFF.

The chain uses TRBV7-2 and TRBJ1-2; D gene ambiguous. The CDR3 extends over 14 amino acids. V was clipped by 3 bases and J by 8 bases, with 16 bases between them. Germline CDR1 SGHTA, CDR2 FQGNSA. For the CDR3, the DNA is TGTGCCAGCAGCTTCGAAGACCCGAGAGGGGGCTACACCTTC. As protein: CASSFEDPRGGYTF.

This chain joins TRBV27 and TRBJ2-5; 7 bases map to TRBD2. Trimming took 2 bases from V and 5 from J; bases not matched to a gene: 8. Germline CDR1 reads MNHEY; CDR2 reads SMNVEV (reference sequence). The CDR3 length is 15 residues. CDR3 loop: CASSLSGTQRETQYF. The CDR3 DNA sequence: TGTGCCAGCAGTTTAAGCGGGACCCAGAGGGAGACCCAGTACTTC.

The chain uses TRBV7-9 and TRBJ2-5, with 8 bases lining up with TRBD2. The J call may be faulty, since TRBJ2-7 better matches the DNA end. Germline lookup yields CDR1 SEHNR and CDR2 FQNEAQ (reference sequence). The CDR3 runs to 14 residues. The CDR3 region is CASIGGAGAGEQYF. The CDR3 bases are TGTGCCAGCATCGGCGGAGCGGGAGCTGGCGAGCAGTACTTC.

This clone was observed once. The chain is built from TRBV19 and TRBJ2-1, with TRBD1 matching 10 bases. The trim removed 7 bases at V and 5 bases at J, leaving 8 bases unmatched. The CDR3 has 15 residues. Germline V gene lookup returns CDR1 LNHDA and CDR2 SQIVND (reference sequence). The CDR3 region is CASTLGTGVHNEQFF. In DNA, the CDR3 is TGTGCCAGTACCCTTGGGACAGGGGTCCACAATGAGCAGTTCTTC.

This clone was found once. This sequence joins TRBV7-9 and TRBJ1-1; weak D call: TRBD1 (5 bases). CDR3 length: 15 residues. Looked up from germline, CDR1 is SEHNR and CDR2 is FQNEAQ (reference sequence). V was trimmed by 5 bases and J by 4 bases, leaving 17 bases between them. CDR3 sequence: CASSPQGMGITEAFF. CDR3 nucleotides: TGTGCCAGCAGCCCGCAGGGAATGGGGATCACTGAAGCTTTCTTT.

The gene calls are TRBV5-6 and TRBJ1-6; weak D call: TRBD1 (6 bases). V was shortened by 6 bases and J by 7 bases, with 17 bases between the two germline ends. The CDR3 contains 15 residues. Germline CDR1 and CDR2: SGHDT and YYEEEE. The CDR3, as DNA: TGTGCCAGCATCCCCAGGGGCTTACAAAATTCACCCCTCCACTTT. Protein product: CASIPRGLQNSPLHF.

This clone appeared a few times. This chain uses TRBV5-1 with TRBJ2-7; 8 nucleotides line up with TRBD2. V shed 3 bases and J 1 base; nucleotides not matched to a gene: 9. CDR1 and CDR2 from the germline V gene are SGHRS and YFSETQ. The CDR3 totals 16 residues. CDR3 sequence: CASSSFGSGGSYEQYF. The CDR3, as DNA: TGCGCCAGCAGCTCCTTCGGCAGCGGGGGATCCTACGAGCAGTACTTC.

The rearrangement uses TRBV2 and TRBJ2-3; 11 nucleotides align to TRBD2. The CDR3 contains 16 residues. Germline V lookup: CDR1 SNHLY, CDR2 FYNNEI. Trimming at V came to 6 bases and at J to 0 bases, leaving 5 bases not matched to a gene. In DNA, the CDR3 is TGTGCCAGCAGAAGACTAGCGGGGAGTAGCACAGATACGCAGTATTTT. Its protein product is CASRRLAGSSTDTQYF.

This sequence joins TRBV19 and TRBJ2-2; TRBD1 matches 10 bases. There are 15 residues in the CDR3. Germline V CDR1 and CDR2: LNHDA, SQIVND (reference sequence). J lost 1 base, V lost 7 bases, and 3 bases had no gene match. The chain's CDR3 is CASTRDRGNTGELFF. CDR3 nucleotide sequence: TGTGCCAGTACTAGGGACAGGGGGAACACCGGGGAGCTGTTTTTT.

The genes are TRBV2 and TRBJ1-1, with D perhaps matching TRBD1 (5 bases). The CDR3 has 13 residues. The V gene lost 6 bases and the J gene lost 4 bases, with 12 bases spanning the gap. Germline V gives CDR1 SNHLY, CDR2 FYNNEI. The CDR3 sequence is CASRLQGLTEAFF. The CDR3 DNA is TGTGCCAGCAGGCTGCAGGGCCTCACTGAAGCTTTCTTT. Using reference TRBV2 and TRBJ1-1 for the parts outside the CDR3, the full variable domain is EPEVTQTPSHQVTQMGQEVILRCVPISNHLYFYWYRQILGQKVEFLVSFYNNEISEKSEIFDDQFSVERPDGSNFTLKIRSTKLEDSAMYFCASRLQGLTEAFFGQGTRLTVV.

The genes are TRBV6-5 and TRBJ1-1; D not certain. The V end was cut by 6 bases, the J end by 5 bases, with 16 bases between. The CDR3 extends over 14 amino acids. Germline V gene lookup returns CDR1 MNHEY and CDR2 SVGAGI. The CDR3 DNA follows: TGTGCCAGCAGCTACGGGGTCGGGATTACTGAAGCTTTCTTT. Translation: CASSYGVGITEAFF.

The CDR3 DNA is TGTGCCAGCAGCTTAGATGACATGACCGGGGAGCTGTTTTTT. Its translation is CASSLDDMTGELFF. The V gene is TRBV7-9, the J gene TRBJ2-2; D is unclear. In germline, CDR1 is SEHNR, CDR2 FQNEAQ (reference sequence). V lost 1 base and J 5 bases, leaving 8 bases between the germline ends. This CDR3 is 14 amino acids long. The full variable domain, with the rest looked up from reference TRBV7-9 and TRBJ2-2, is DTGVSQNPRHKITKRGQNVTFRCDPISEHNRLYWYRQTLGQGPEFLTYFQNEAQLEKSRLLSDRFSAERPKGSFSTLEIQRTEQGDSAMYLCASSLDDMTGELFFGEGSRLTVL.

CDR3 protein: CASSSYGNTGELFF. In nucleotides, the CDR3 is TGCGCCAGCAGTTCCTACGGGAACACCGGGGAGCTGTTTTTT. The rearrangement links TRBV5-1 to TRBJ2-2; D ambiguous. Trimming left V 5 bases short and J 1 base short, with 9 bases between. Germline V gene data show CDR1 as SGHRS and CDR2 as YFSETQ. The CDR3 loop spans 14 amino acids.

The chain is built from TRBV28 and TRBJ1-5, with D perhaps matching TRBD1 (5 bases). Germline CDR1 and CDR2: MDHEN and SYDVKM. The CDR3 covers 13 residues. The ends were cut back, 7 bases at V and 0 bases at J, with 7 bases in the middle. The CDR3 loop is CASKRGSNQPQHF. The CDR3 coding sequence is TGTGCCAGCAAGAGGGGTAGCAATCAGCCCCAGCATTTT.

The chain recombines TRBV7-3 with TRBJ2-2; D perhaps matches TRBD1 (5 bases). The V end was cut by 2 bases, the J end by 9 bases, with 13 bases between. CDR3 length: 14 residues. Germline V gene lookup returns CDR1 SGHTA and CDR2 FQGTGA. The CDR3 is CASSLEGARRELFF. The CDR3 DNA is TGTGCCAGCAGCTTAGAAGGGGCCCGTCGGGAGCTGTTTTTT.

The table lists this clone with a count of one. The junction departs from germline at one end; a sequencing error may be responsible. The chain links TRBV6-6 to TRBJ2-7; 7 bases fit TRBD1. Germline V gene data show CDR1 as MNHNY and CDR2 as SVGAGI (reference sequence). The CDR3 loop spans 12 amino acids. CDR3 region: CAIRGTTYEQYF. The DNA of the CDR3 is TGTGCCATCAGGGGGACAACCTACGAACAGTACTTC.

V is TRBV11-2 and J is TRBJ2-2, with a tentative D call TRBD1 (6 bases). Germline CDR1 and CDR2: SGHAT and FQNNGV. The V end was cut by 8 bases, the J end by 2 bases, with 12 bases between. The CDR3 is 14 amino acids. The CDR3 here is CASQTGINTGELFF. CDR3 in DNA: TGTGCCAGCCAAACAGGGATCAACACCGGGGAGCTGTTTTTT.

This chain joins TRBV28 and TRBJ2-7; D ambiguous. The CDR3 covers 12 residues. In germline, CDR1 is MDHEN, CDR2 SYDVKM. The germline V and J ends were trimmed by 2 bases and 3 bases, with 5 bases remaining between them. The DNA for the CDR3 is TGTGCCAGCAGTTTACCACACTACGAGCAGTACTTC. This translates into CASSLPHYEQYF.